These T cell receptor beta chains were read from a single sample in a study of CD8 T cells in ankylosing spondylitis. TCRdb reprocessed the 5' RACE reads via MiXCR and lists one record per CDR3 protein. The sample consists of around 180,000 distinct CDR3 sequences, approximately 12% of them appearing once. The specimen sequenced was blood, either unsorted or a sorted T cell fraction (not recorded which). The receptors were gathered from a female donor with ankylosing spondylitis or in good health (not recorded which). Each CDR3 is given with its conserved first and last residue. D genes are given only for firm matches. Clone sizes are given selectively: once, few, many, or a class where the clone is expanded.

CDR3 length: 12; V gene: TRBV6-1; D gene: TRBD2; clone size: many; J gene: TRBJ2-1; CDR3 DNA: TGTGCCAGTAGCGGGTGGACCAATGAGCAGTTCTTC; CDR3 protein: CASSGWTNEQFF
CDR3 length: 13; V gene: TRBV7-7; D gene: -; clone size: -; J gene: TRBJ2-5; CDR3 DNA: TGTGCCAGCAGCTACCAGACTCAAGAGACCCAGTACTTC; CDR3 protein: CASSYQTQETQYF
CDR3 length: 14; V gene: TRBV5-6; D gene: -; clone size: -; J gene: TRBJ1-2; CDR3 DNA: TGTGCCAGCAGCAGTGGGGCAGAGAACTATGGCTACACCTTC; CDR3 protein: CASSSGAENYGYTF
CDR3 length: 14; V gene: TRBV7-9; D gene: -; clone size: -; J gene: TRBJ2-3; CDR3 DNA: TGTGCCAGCAGCTTAGTGCGGACTGGGGATACGCAGTATTTT; CDR3 protein: CASSLVRTGDTQYF
CDR3 length: 15; V gene: TRBV12-3/TRBV12-4; D gene: TRBD2; clone size: -; J gene: TRBJ2-1; CDR3 DNA: TGTGCCAGCAGTCCAATGACTAGCGGAGGGGGTGAGCAGTTCTTC; CDR3 protein: CASSPMTSGGGEQFF
CDR3 length: 16; V gene: TRBV27; D gene: TRBD2; clone size: many; J gene: TRBJ2-1; CDR3 DNA: TGTGCCAGCAGTCCCCCAAATGGCGGGAGGGTTTATGAGCAGTTCTTC; CDR3 protein: CASSPPNGGRVYEQFF
CDR3 length: 14; V gene: TRBV28; D gene: -; clone size: -; J gene: TRBJ2-2; CDR3 DNA: TGTGCCAGCAGGTACCCCGGGGACACCGGGGAGCTGTTTTTT; CDR3 protein: CASRYPGDTGELFF
CDR3 length: 14; V gene: TRBV7-8; D gene: TRBD2; clone size: few; J gene: TRBJ2-7; CDR3 DNA: TGTGCCAGCAGCTGGACTAGCGGCTACTACGAGCAGTACTTC; CDR3 protein: CASSWTSGYYEQYF
CDR3 length: 16; V gene: TRBV7-2; D gene: -; clone size: -; J gene: TRBJ2-7; CDR3 DNA: TGTGCCAGCAGCTTAGGCGTCGGGAGTTGGGTCAACGAGCAGTACTTC; CDR3 protein: CASSLGVGSWVNEQYF
CDR3 length: 14; V gene: TRBV20-1; D gene: TRBD1; clone size: many; J gene: TRBJ2-7; CDR3 DNA: TGCAGTGTTCGGACAGGGGATAATCCCTACGAGCAGTACTTC; CDR3 protein: CSVRTGDNPYEQYF
CDR3 length: 18; V gene: TRBV4-3; D gene: TRBD2; clone size: many; J gene: TRBJ2-1; CDR3 DNA: TGCGCCAGCAGCCCATATACTAGCGGGAGTGGGTCCTACAATGAGCAGTTCTTC; CDR3 protein: CASSPYTSGSGSYNEQFF
CDR3 length: 14; V gene: TRBV29-1; D gene: TRBD2; clone size: many; J gene: TRBJ2-5; CDR3 DNA: TGCAGCGTTGAAGGCCGTAGCGGGGGGGAGACCCAGTACTTC; CDR3 protein: CSVEGRSGGETQYF
CDR3 length: 15; V gene: TRBV6-5; D gene: -; clone size: few; J gene: TRBJ1-1; CDR3 DNA: TGTGCCAGCAGTTACAATCCAGCAGGGAACACTGAAGCTTTCTTT; CDR3 protein: CASSYNPAGNTEAFF
CDR3 length: 15; V gene: TRBV6-1; D gene: -; clone size: many; J gene: TRBJ2-1; CDR3 DNA: TGTGCCAGCAGTGAAGGAAGCGGAGACTACAATGAGCAGTTCTTC; CDR3 protein: CASSEGSGDYNEQFF
CDR3 length: 16; V gene: TRBV14; D gene: TRBD2; clone size: many; J gene: TRBJ2-2; CDR3 DNA: TGTGCCAGCAGCCTTCGTACCGGCGGGAGTAACGGGGAGCTGTTTTTT; CDR3 protein: CASSLRTGGSNGELFF
CDR3 length: 13; V gene: TRBV5-5; D gene: -; clone size: many; J gene: TRBJ1-2; CDR3 DNA: TGTGCCAGCAGCTTTGATAGTACCTATGGCTACACCTTC; CDR3 protein: CASSFDSTYGYTF
CDR3 length: 13; V gene: TRBV10-3; D gene: -; clone size: once; J gene: TRBJ1-1; CDR3 DNA: TGTGCCACGATGTGGGGGCGGAGTACTGAAGCTTTCTTT; CDR3 protein: CATMWGRSTEAFF
CDR3 length: 16; V gene: TRBV15; D gene: TRBD1; clone size: -; J gene: TRBJ2-7; CDR3 DNA: TGTGCCACCAGCAGAGATTTGGGGACAGCATCCTACGAGCAGTACTTC; CDR3 protein: CATSRDLGTASYEQYF
CDR3 length: 14; V gene: TRBV27; D gene: -; clone size: many; J gene: TRBJ2-1; CDR3 DNA: TGTGCCAGCAGTTTACGGACAGACGGTAGTGAGCAGTTCTTC; CDR3 protein: CASSLRTDGSEQFF
CDR3 length: 13; V gene: TRBV7-3; D gene: -; clone size: many; J gene: TRBJ1-1; CDR3 DNA: TGTGCCAGCAGCTTAAATGGGCAGGGCCAGGCTTTCTTT; CDR3 protein: CASSLNGQGQAFF
CDR3 length: 14; V gene: TRBV7-3; D gene: TRBD2; clone size: many; J gene: TRBJ2-5; CDR3 DNA: TGTGCCAGCAGCCTGGGACCGGGAGGGGAGACCCAGTACTTC; CDR3 protein: CASSLGPGGETQYF
CDR3 length: 15; V gene: TRBV10-3; D gene: -; clone size: many; J gene: TRBJ1-5; CDR3 DNA: TGTGCCATCAGTGTCGAAGGGGGAGGAAATCAGCCCCAGCATTTT; CDR3 protein: CAISVEGGGNQPQHF
CDR3 length: 14; V gene: TRBV6-5; D gene: -; clone size: -; J gene: TRBJ1-5; CDR3 DNA: TGTACCAGCAGTTCTGAAGGGGCAGGGCAGCCCCAGCATTTT; CDR3 protein: CTSSSEGAGQPQHF
CDR3 length: 14; V gene: TRBV12-5; D gene: TRBD2; clone size: many; J gene: TRBJ2-1; CDR3 DNA: TGTGCTAGTGGTCGGGGGGAGGGGATGAATGAGCAGTTCTTC; CDR3 protein: CASGRGEGMNEQFF
CDR3 length: 15; V gene: TRBV20-1; D gene: TRBD1; clone size: few; J gene: TRBJ1-2; CDR3 DNA: TGCAGTGCTAGAACATCCGGGACAGGGTCCTATGGCTACACCTTC; CDR3 protein: CSARTSGTGSYGYTF
CDR3 length: 15; V gene: TRBV5-1; D gene: -; clone size: -; J gene: TRBJ2-7; CDR3 DNA: TGCGCCAGCAGCTTGTTGGCAGGGACGTCCTACGAGCAGTACTTC; CDR3 protein: CASSLLAGTSYEQYF
CDR3 length: 14; V gene: TRBV20-1; D gene: -; clone size: few; J gene: TRBJ1-1; CDR3 DNA: TGCAGTGCTAGAGATCGGGGAGGGGTGGACAGTGCTTTCTTT; CDR3 protein: CSARDRGGVDSAFF
CDR3 length: 15; V gene: TRBV20-1; D gene: -; clone size: few; J gene: TRBJ2-7; CDR3 DNA: TGCAGTGCTAGGCCTTTAGGGGCCGACTCCTACGAGCAGTACTTC; CDR3 protein: CSARPLGADSYEQYF
CDR3 length: 15; V gene: TRBV7-9; D gene: -; clone size: -; J gene: TRBJ2-7; CDR3 DNA: TGTGCCAGCACCTTAGGAGGGCTTGCCTCCTACGAGCAGTACTTC; CDR3 protein: CASTLGGLASYEQYF
CDR3 length: 17; V gene: TRBV20-1; D gene: TRBD1; clone size: many; J gene: TRBJ1-2; CDR3 DNA: TGCAGTGCTAGGCCGCCGACAGGGTCTTCGAACCCCTATGGCTACACCTTC; CDR3 protein: CSARPPTGSSNPYGYTF
CDR3 length: 15; V gene: TRBV19; D gene: -; clone size: few; J gene: TRBJ1-4; CDR3 DNA: TGTGCCAGTAGTATGTTAGGGACAACTAATGAAAAACTGTTTTTT; CDR3 protein: CASSMLGTTNEKLFF
CDR3 length: 12; V gene: TRBV12-3/TRBV12-4; D gene: -; clone size: many; J gene: TRBJ2-1; CDR3 DNA: TGTGCCAGCAGGATAATAGGAAATGAGCAGTTCTTC; CDR3 protein: CASRIIGNEQFF
CDR3 length: 13; V gene: TRBV3-1; D gene: TRBD1; clone size: many; J gene: TRBJ1-1; CDR3 DNA: TGTGCCAGCAGCCTGACAGGGGGGGAAGAAGCTTTCTTT; CDR3 protein: CASSLTGGEEAFF
CDR3 length: 14; V gene: TRBV18; D gene: TRBD2; clone size: -; J gene: TRBJ2-1; CDR3 DNA: TGTGCCAGCTCCCCGGCGGGGGGTCGGAATGAGCAGTTCTTC; CDR3 protein: CASSPAGGRNEQFF
CDR3 length: 13; V gene: TRBV20-1; D gene: -; clone size: -; J gene: TRBJ2-3; CDR3 DNA: TGCAGTGCTCCGGCACACTCCACAGATACGCAGTATTTT; CDR3 protein: CSAPAHSTDTQYF
CDR3 length: 15; V gene: TRBV18; D gene: -; clone size: few; J gene: TRBJ2-2; CDR3 DNA: TGTGCCAGCTCACCACCGGGACGGAACACCGGGGAGCTGTTTTTT; CDR3 protein: CASSPPGRNTGELFF
CDR3 length: 16; V gene: TRBV9; D gene: -; clone size: many; J gene: TRBJ2-3; CDR3 DNA: TGTGCCAGCAGCGTAGGTACGGGACGGGGCACAGATACGCAGTATTTT; CDR3 protein: CASSVGTGRGTDTQYF
CDR3 length: 17; V gene: TRBV5-5; D gene: -; clone size: -; J gene: TRBJ2-2; CDR3 DNA: TGTGCCAGCAGCCCATTCGGCCATTCGTTAGACACCGGGGAGCTGTTTTTT; CDR3 protein: CASSPFGHSLDTGELFF
CDR3 length: 14; V gene: TRBV5-1; D gene: -; clone size: many; J gene: TRBJ2-1; CDR3 DNA: TGCGCCAGCAGCTTGGGGGACCCCTACAATGAGCAGTTCTTC; CDR3 protein: CASSLGDPYNEQFF
CDR3 length: 17; V gene: TRBV19; D gene: TRBD1; clone size: many; J gene: TRBJ1-5; CDR3 DNA: TGTGCCAGTAGTATAGGAGGGACAGGGGTATACAATCAGCCCCAGCATTTT; CDR3 protein: CASSIGGTGVYNQPQHF
CDR3 length: 14; V gene: TRBV19; D gene: -; clone size: -; J gene: TRBJ1-5; CDR3 DNA: TGTGCCAGTAGTAACAGGGCTTCCAATCAGCCCCAGCATTTT; CDR3 protein: CASSNRASNQPQHF
CDR3 length: 13; V gene: TRBV9; D gene: -; clone size: -; J gene: TRBJ2-7; CDR3 DNA: TGTGCCAGCAGCGACGGGCTGGACTACGAGCAGTACTTC; CDR3 protein: CASSDGLDYEQYF
CDR3 length: 12; V gene: TRBV20-1; D gene: -; clone size: few; J gene: TRBJ2-7; CDR3 DNA: TGCAGTGCTAGAAAGAGGGGATACGAGCAGTACTTC; CDR3 protein: CSARKRGYEQYF
CDR3 length: 15; V gene: TRBV3-1; D gene: TRBD2; clone size: many; J gene: TRBJ2-1; CDR3 DNA: TGTGCCAGCAGCCCATCGACTAGCGGTTACAATGAGCAGTTCTTC; CDR3 protein: CASSPSTSGYNEQFF
CDR3 length: 16; V gene: TRBV6-4; D gene: TRBD2; clone size: few; J gene: TRBJ2-1; CDR3 DNA: TGTGCCAGCAGTGACAGCGGGACTAGCGGTTACAATGAGCAGTTCTTC; CDR3 protein: CASSDSGTSGYNEQFF
CDR3 length: 14; V gene: TRBV7-9; D gene: TRBD2; clone size: -; J gene: TRBJ2-3; CDR3 DNA: TGTGCCAGCAGCTCTCGACTAGCGCCAGATACGCAGTATTTT; CDR3 protein: CASSSRLAPDTQYF
CDR3 length: 18; V gene: TRBV13; D gene: TRBD2; clone size: many; J gene: TRBJ2-3; CDR3 DNA: TGTGCCAGCAGCTACCCCGGGGCAGCGGGAAAACTAACAGATACGCAGTATTTT; CDR3 protein: CASSYPGAAGKLTDTQYF
CDR3 length: 13; V gene: TRBV20-1; D gene: -; clone size: few; J gene: TRBJ2-1; CDR3 DNA: TGCAGTGCTAGAGTCCCCCCAGACAATGAGCAGTTCTTC; CDR3 protein: CSARVPPDNEQFF
CDR3 length: 15; V gene: TRBV25-1; D gene: -; clone size: many; J gene: TRBJ1-6; CDR3 DNA: TGTGCCAGCAGTGAATTTAAGGGGGAAAATTCACCCCTCCACTTT; CDR3 protein: CASSEFKGENSPLHF
CDR3 length: 16; V gene: TRBV7-7; D gene: TRBD1; clone size: many; J gene: TRBJ2-3; CDR3 DNA: TGTGCTAGCAGCTCGGGACAGCATACTAGCACAGATACGCAGTATTTT; CDR3 protein: CASSSGQHTSTDTQYF
CDR3 length: 14; V gene: TRBV20-1; D gene: TRBD1; clone size: many; J gene: TRBJ1-1; CDR3 DNA: TGCAGTGCTAGACCTACTACAGGGGACACTGAAGCTTTCTTT; CDR3 protein: CSARPTTGDTEAFF
CDR3 length: 11; V gene: TRBV29-1; D gene: -; clone size: many; J gene: TRBJ2-1; CDR3 DNA: TGCAGCGTTGGGGTACAGGGACGAGTCTCTTTC; CDR3 protein: CSVGVQGRVSF
CDR3 length: 13; V gene: TRBV3-1; D gene: -; clone size: many; J gene: TRBJ1-1; CDR3 DNA: TGTGCCAGCAGCCGCTTGATGAACACTGAAGCTTTCTTT; CDR3 protein: CASSRLMNTEAFF
CDR3 length: 15; V gene: TRBV5-1; D gene: -; clone size: many; J gene: TRBJ1-5; CDR3 DNA: TGCGCCAGCAGCCCGGGAGGGGGTGACAATCAGCCCCAGCATTTT; CDR3 protein: CASSPGGGDNQPQHF
CDR3 length: 18; V gene: TRBV3-1; D gene: -; clone size: few; J gene: TRBJ2-2; CDR3 DNA: TGTGCCAGCAGCCCCCACTGGTCCCAAGAGGGTGGCACCGGGGAGCTGTTTTTT; CDR3 protein: CASSPHWSQEGGTGELFF
CDR3 length: 14; V gene: TRBV20-1; D gene: TRBD2; clone size: few; J gene: TRBJ2-3; CDR3 DNA: TGCAGTGCTAGAGTATCTAGCGGGTGGGATACGCAGTATTTT; CDR3 protein: CSARVSSGWDTQYF
CDR3 length: 15; V gene: TRBV28; D gene: -; clone size: -; J gene: TRBJ1-2; CDR3 DNA: TGTGCCAGCAGCGGAAGGGGTTTAGCTAACTATGGCTACACCTTC; CDR3 protein: CASSGRGLANYGYTF
CDR3 length: 13; V gene: TRBV2; D gene: TRBD1; clone size: many; J gene: TRBJ2-7; CDR3 DNA: TGTGCCAGCAGTGGGCAGGGGGCCTACGAGCAGTACTTC; CDR3 protein: CASSGQGAYEQYF
CDR3 length: 17; V gene: TRBV12-3/TRBV12-4; D gene: -; clone size: many; J gene: TRBJ2-1; CDR3 DNA: TGTGCCAGCAGCCCCCTGGGGATGAATCCCTCATTCAATGAGCAGTTCTTC; CDR3 protein: CASSPLGMNPSFNEQFF
CDR3 length: 15; V gene: TRBV20-1; D gene: -; clone size: -; J gene: TRBJ2-7; CDR3 DNA: TGCAGTGCCCGGAGTTTTCTTAGCGAGACCTACGAGCAGTACTTC; CDR3 protein: CSARSFLSETYEQYF